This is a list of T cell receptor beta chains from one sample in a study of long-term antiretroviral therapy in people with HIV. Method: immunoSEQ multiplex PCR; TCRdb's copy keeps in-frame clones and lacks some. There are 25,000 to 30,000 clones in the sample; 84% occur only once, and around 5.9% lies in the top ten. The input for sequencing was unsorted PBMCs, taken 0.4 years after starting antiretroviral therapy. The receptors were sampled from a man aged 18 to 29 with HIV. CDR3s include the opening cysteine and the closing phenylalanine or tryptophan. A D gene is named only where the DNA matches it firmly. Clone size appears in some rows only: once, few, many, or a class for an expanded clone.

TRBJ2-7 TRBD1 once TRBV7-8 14 CASSHGTGTYEQYF TGTGCCAGCAGTCACGGGACAGGGACCTACGAGCAGTACTTC
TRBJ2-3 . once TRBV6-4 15 CASSDKWSVTDTQYF TGTGCCAGCAGTGACAAGTGGAGCGTCACAGATACGCAGTATTTT
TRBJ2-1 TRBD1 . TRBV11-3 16 CASSPRAGTGSNEQFF TGTGCCAGCAGCCCCCGGGCCGGGACAGGTTCTAATGAGCAGTTCTTC
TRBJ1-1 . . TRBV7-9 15 CASSPLRTASTEAFF TGTGCCAGCAGCCCCTTGCGGACGGCCAGCACTGAAGCTTTCTTT
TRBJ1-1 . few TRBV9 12 CASSPANTEAFF TGTGCCAGCAGTCCGGCGAACACTGAAGCTTTCTTT
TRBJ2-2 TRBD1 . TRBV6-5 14 CASSYRRQGGELFF TGTGCCAGCAGTTACCGTCGACAGGGCGGGGAGCTGTTTTTT
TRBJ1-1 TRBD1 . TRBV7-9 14 CASSPPGGLTEAFF TGTGCCAGCAGCCCTCCAGGGGGCCTCACTGAAGCTTTCTTT
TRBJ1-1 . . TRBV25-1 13 CASSETVRSEAFF TGTGCCAGCAGTGAAACCGTGAGGTCTGAAGCTTTCTTT
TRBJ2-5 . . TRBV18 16 CASSPPFSRGQETQYF TGTGCCAGCTCACCACCGTTTAGTAGGGGCCAGGAGACCCAGTACTTC
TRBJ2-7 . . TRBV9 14 CASSPSRGGYEQYF TGTGCCAGCAGCCCCTCTCGAGGTGGTTACGAGCAGTACTTC
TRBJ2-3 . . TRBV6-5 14 CASSYSSGTDTQYF TGTGCCAGCAGTTACTCTAGCGGCACAGATACGCAGTATTTT
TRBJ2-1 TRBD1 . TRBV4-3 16 CASSQDVGQGSDEQFF TGCGCCAGCAGCCAAGATGTGGGACAGGGGTCCGATGAGCAGTTCTTC
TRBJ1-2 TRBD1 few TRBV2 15 CASSVGTDPLGGYTF TGTGCCAGCAGTGTCGGGACAGATCCCTTAGGTGGCTACACCTTC
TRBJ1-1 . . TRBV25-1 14 CASSELGAGTEAFF TGTGCCAGCAGTGAACTGGGGGCAGGGACGGAAGCTTTCTTT
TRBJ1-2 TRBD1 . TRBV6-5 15 CASSPDRVENYGYTF TGTGCCAGCAGTCCGGACAGGGTGGAAAACTATGGCTACACCTTC
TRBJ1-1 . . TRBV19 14 CASRSSGGRTEAFF TGTGCCAGTAGATCTTCCGGGGGACGCACTGAAGCTTTCTTT
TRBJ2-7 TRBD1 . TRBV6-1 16 CASSEMPGQGGYEQYF TGTGCCAGCAGTGAGATGCCGGGACAGGGTGGATACGAGCAGTACTTC
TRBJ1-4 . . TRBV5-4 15 CASSLPSGGHEKLFF TGTGCCAGCAGCCTTCCCAGTGGGGGGCATGAAAAACTGTTTTTT
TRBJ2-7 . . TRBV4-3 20 CASSHFPAVLERDFSYEQYF TGCGCCAGCAGCCACTTCCCCGCCGTTTTAGAAAGGGATTTCTCCTACGAGCAGTACTTC
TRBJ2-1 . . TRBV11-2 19 CASSLVAPGLLFATGEQFF TGTGCCAGCAGCTTAGTTGCTCCGGGACTTCTATTCGCGACTGGTGAGCAGTTCTTC
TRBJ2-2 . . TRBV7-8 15 CASSLRTGGTGELFF TGTGCCAGCAGCTTACGAACCGGGGGCACCGGGGAGCTGTTTTTT
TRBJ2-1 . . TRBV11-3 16 CASSLGRGPKDNEQFF TGTGCCAGCAGCTTGGGGAGGGGGCCTAAGGACAATGAGCAGTTCTTC
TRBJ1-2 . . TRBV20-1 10 CSAPSEGYTF TGCAGTGCCCCTTCGGAGGGCTACACCTTC
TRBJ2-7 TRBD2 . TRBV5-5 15 CASSLTSGFAYEQYF TGTGCCAGCAGCTTAACTAGCGGATTCGCCTACGAGCAGTACTTC
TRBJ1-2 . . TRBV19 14 CASSIHRDNYGYTF TGTGCCAGTAGTATACACAGGGATAACTATGGCTACACCTTC
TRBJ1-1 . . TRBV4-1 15 CASSQVYLLNTEAFF TGCGCCAGCAGCCAAGTATACCTGCTGAACACTGAAGCTTTCTTT
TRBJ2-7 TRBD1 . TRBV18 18 CASSTISEPGQLSYEQYF TGTGCCAGCTCAACGATATCCGAACCGGGACAGCTCTCCTACGAGCAGTACTTC
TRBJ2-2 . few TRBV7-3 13 CASSQGGTGELFF TGTGCCAGCAGCCAGGGAGGCACCGGGGAGCTGTTTTTT
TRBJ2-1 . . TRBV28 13 CASSFLVGHEQFF TGTGCCAGCAGTTTCCTCGTGGGGCATGAGCAGTTCTTC
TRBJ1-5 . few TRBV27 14 CASSPWDSNQPQHF TGTGCCAGCAGCCCCTGGGATAGCAATCAGCCCCAGCATTTT
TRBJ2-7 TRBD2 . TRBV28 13 CASSLAAGDEQYF TGTGCCAGCAGTCTAGCGGCGGGAGACGAGCAGTACTTC
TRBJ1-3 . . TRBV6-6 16 CASSSTTDLSGNTIYF TGTGCCAGCAGTTCCACGACAGACCTCTCTGGAAACACCATATATTTT
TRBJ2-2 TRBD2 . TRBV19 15 CASSRRDYRGGELFF TGTGCCAGTAGCCGCAGGGACTATAGGGGCGGGGAGCTGTTTTTT
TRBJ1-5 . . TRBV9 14 CASSVGDSNQPQHF TGTGCCAGCAGCGTCGGGGATAGCAATCAGCCCCAGCATTTT
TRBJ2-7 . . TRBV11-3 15 CASSLGDDASYEQYF TGTGCCAGCAGCTTAGGGGATGACGCCTCCTACGAGCAGTACTTC
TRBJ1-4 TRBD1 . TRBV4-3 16 CASSQDRGQGVEKLFF TGCGCCAGCAGCCAAGATAGGGGGCAGGGTGTTGAAAAACTGTTTTTT
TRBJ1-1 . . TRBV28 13 CASSLGGVAEAFF TGTGCCAGCAGTCTGGGAGGGGTGGCTGAAGCTTTCTTT
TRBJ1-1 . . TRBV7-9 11 CASSLDRVAFF TGTGCCAGCAGCTTAGACAGGGTAGCTTTCTTT
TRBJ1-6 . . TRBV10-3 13 CAISEREDSPLHF TGTGCCATCAGTGAGCGAGAGGATTCACCCCTCCACTTT
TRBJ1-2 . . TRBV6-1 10 CASSEGGNTF TGTGCCAGCAGTGAAGGTGGTAATACCTTC
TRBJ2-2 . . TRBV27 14 CASSLSQGSGELFF TGTGCCAGCAGTTTATCCCAGGGGTCCGGGGAGCTGTTTTTT
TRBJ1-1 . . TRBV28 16 CASRARQNPMNTEAFF TGTGCCAGCAGGGCAAGACAGAATCCTATGAACACTGAAGCTTTCTTT
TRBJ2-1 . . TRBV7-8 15 CASRSNPGPADEQFF TGTGCCAGCCGATCTAACCCGGGACCGGCGGATGAGCAGTTCTTC
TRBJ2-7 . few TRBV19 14 CASSPRSPSYEQYF TGTGCCAGTAGTCCTCGAAGCCCCTCCTACGAGCAGTACTTC
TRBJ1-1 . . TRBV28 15 CASILGGTRNTEAFF TGTGCCAGCATCCTCGGCGGGACCAGGAACACTGAAGCTTTCTTT
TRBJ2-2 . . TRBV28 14 CASSNRENTGELFF TGTGCCAGCAGTAACAGGGAGAACACCGGGGAGCTGTTTTTT
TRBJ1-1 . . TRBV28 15 CASSEAAEMNTEAFF TGTGCCAGCAGTGAGGCTGCGGAGATGAACACTGAAGCTTTCTTT
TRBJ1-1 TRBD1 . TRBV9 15 CASSRYRGADTEAFF TGTGCCAGCAGCAGATACAGGGGAGCAGACACTGAAGCTTTCTTT
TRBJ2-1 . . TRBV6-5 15 CASSYPAFGVNEQFF TGTGCCAGCAGTTACCCGGCCTTCGGGGTCAATGAGCAGTTCTTC